The next 21 T cell receptor beta chains were all read from a single sample in a study of cytomegalovirus exposure and HLA in healthy donors. PCR amplification relied on 60 Vbeta primers (plus 13 Jbeta primers). Using immunoSEQ multiplex PCR, the repertoire was profiled, and TCRdb retains in-frame clones only, with some absent. The sample has about 170,000 clones, 73% seen once. The sequencing sample was made of PBMCs. These receptors came from a woman aged 18 to 35 in good health and CMV-seropositive.

This chain links TRBV28 with TRBJ1-2, with 10 bases that match TRBD1. With V trimmed by 6 bases and J by 1 base, 5 bases remained unmatched. CDR3 length: 15 amino acids. Germline CDR1 MDHEN, CDR2 SYDVKM. CDR3 bases: TGTGCCAGCAGCATGGGACAGGGGATTAACTATGGCTACACCTTC. Translating gives CASSMGQGINYGYTF.

The genes are TRBV9 and TRBJ1-1; 8 bases are shared with TRBD1. Germline V gene sequence: CDR1 SGDLS, CDR2 YYNGEE. The CDR3 contains 17 residues. The ends lost 0 bases at V and 0 bases at J; junction bases unmatched: 7. CDR3 nucleotide sequence: TGTGCCAGCAGCGTAGCGCCCGGACAGGGTCTGAACACTGAAGCTTTCTTT. Its protein is CASSVAPGQGLNTEAFF.

The rearrangement links TRBV19 to TRBJ1-3; maybe TRBD1 (6 bases). The CDR3 has 14 residues. The germline V gene encodes CDR1 LNHDA and CDR2 SQIVND (reference sequence). V shed 8 bases and J shed 0 bases, with 11 bases lying between them. The CDR3 region has the DNA TGTGCCAGTTTTAACAGGGCCTCTGGAAACACCATATATTTT. Protein: CASFNRASGNTIYF.

The chain recombines TRBV29-1 with TRBJ2-2; D is unclear. From germline, CDR1 is SQVTM and CDR2 ANQGSEA. Trimming pared 4 bases from V and 1 base from J, leaving 7 bases between. The CDR3 has 13 amino acids. In nucleotides, the CDR3 is TGCAGCGTTGCCCCCAGGAACACCGGGGAGCTGTTTTTT. Protein product: CSVAPRNTGELFF.

The rearrangement uses TRBV13 and TRBJ2-1; D is perhaps TRBD2 (6 bases). The CDR3 contains 13 residues. The V end lost 2 bases, the J end lost 6 bases, and 8 bases lay between the germline ends. Germline CDR1 reads PRHDT; CDR2 reads FYEKMQ (reference sequence). The CDR3 loop reads CASSLLRGNEQFF. The CDR3 nucleotides are TGTGCCAGCAGCTTATTGCGGGGCAATGAGCAGTTCTTC.

This clone was seen a few times. The rearrangement joins TRBV7-3 to TRBJ2-3; D is ambiguous. Germline V lookup: CDR1 SGHTA, CDR2 FQGTGA. Between the trimmed V and J ends, which lost 1 base and 6 bases, there was a span of 8 bases. This CDR3 is built from 13 residues. In nucleotides, the CDR3 is TGTGCCAGCAGCTTAAGTATAATGGATACGCAGTATTTT. It specifies CASSLSIMDTQYF.

This clone has more than one count but fewer than ten. The chain uses TRBV19 and TRBJ2-2, with a weak D call TRBD1 (6 bases). The germline gives CDR1 LNHDA, CDR2 SQIVND (reference sequence). The CDR3 is 13 residues long. V dropped 7 bases and J dropped 3 bases, with 9 bases sitting between them. This CDR3 reads CASMGADTGELFF. CDR3 coding DNA: TGTGCCAGTATGGGGGCAGACACCGGGGAGCTGTTTTTT.

The chain recombines TRBV5-4 with TRBJ1-2; tentatively, D is TRBD1 (5 bases). This CDR3 spans 16 amino acids. From germline, CDR1 is SGHNT and CDR2 YYREEE (reference sequence). Trimming cost V 7 bases and J 2 bases, with 21 bases left between them. The CDR3: CASSNPTGKTNYGYTF. The DNA for the CDR3 is TGTGCCAGCTCCAACCCCACAGGAAAAACGAACTATGGCTACACCTTC. The full variable domain, with the rest looked up from reference TRBV5-4 and TRBJ1-2, is ETGVTQSPTHLIKTRGQQVTLRCSSQSGHNTVSWYQQALGQGPQFIFQYYREEENGRGNFPPRFSGLQFPNYSSELNVNALELDDSALYLCASSNPTGKTNYGYTFGSGTRLTVV.

This sequence joins TRBV27 and TRBJ1-2; 9 bases align to TRBD1. The germline V gene encodes CDR1 MNHEY and CDR2 SMNVEV (reference sequence). Trimming removed 5 bases from V and 7 bases from J; junction bases left unmatched: 5. CDR3 length: 13 residues. CDR3 amino acids: CASSPQGAGGYTF. The CDR3, as DNA: TGTGCCAGCAGTCCACAGGGGGCCGGTGGCTACACCTTC.

This chain joins TRBV27 and TRBJ1-2; D ambiguous. The germline V gene encodes CDR1 MNHEY and CDR2 SMNVEV (reference sequence). Trimming took 3 bases from V and 8 from J, leaving 22 bases between them. The CDR3 loop spans 16 amino acids. This CDR3 is CASSFLGRGGVGGYTF. The CDR3 bases are TGTGCCAGCAGTTTTCTCGGCCGGGGAGGTGTGGGCGGCTACACCTTC.

The chain carries TRBV4-3 and TRBJ2-3; 10 bases fit TRBD2. Germline assignment: CDR1 LGHNA and CDR2 YSLEER. The V gene end was trimmed by 4 bases and the J gene end by 5 bases; junction bases not matched to a gene: 9. This CDR3 contains 16 residues. The CDR3 region has the DNA TGCGCCAGCAGCCGAGGCTCAGCGGGGGGGAGAGATACGCAGTATTTT. Encoded protein: CASSRGSAGGRDTQYF.

This clone was detected a few times. The chain carries TRBV4-3 and TRBJ1-5; D gene uncertain. The V end was cut by 1 base, the J end by 2 bases, with 6 bases between. The germline V gene has CDR1 LGHNA and CDR2 YSLEER. This CDR3 is 14 amino acids long. CDR3 in DNA: TGCGCCAGCAGCCAAGTTCTTGGCAATCAGCCCCAGCATTTT. Protein sequence: CASSQVLGNQPQHF.

The DNA for the CDR3 is TGTGCCAGCAGCTTGGTACAGGCGGGCACAGATACGCAGTATTTT. This codes for CASSLVQAGTDTQYF. V gene TRBV5-4 combines with J gene TRBJ2-3; maybe TRBD1 (5 bases). The V gene lost 0 bases and the J gene lost 1 base, with 9 bases spanning the gap. The CDR3 has 15 amino acids. Germline CDR1 SGHNT, CDR2 YYREEE (reference sequence).

The sample holds a few counts of this clone. This chain uses TRBV6-1 with TRBJ2-5; D unresolved. The CDR3 is 16 residues long. Germline CDR1 is MNHNS and CDR2 is SASEGT. Trimming shortened V by 0 bases and J by 2 bases, and 13 bases separated the two germline ends. The CDR3 DNA sequence: TGTGCCAGCAGTGAAGCCTGGGCTACCATACAAGAGACCCAGTACTTC. The encoded protein is CASSEAWATIQETQYF.

This rearrangement joins TRBV12-5 to TRBJ2-2; 8 bases are shared with TRBD1. The V segment lost 6 bases and the J segment 8 bases; nucleotides outside the gene matches: 8. Germline loops: CDR1 LGHNT, CDR2 FRNRAP. The CDR3 has 14 residues. The CDR3 here is CASGPQGDKGELFF. Here the CDR3 DNA reads TGTGCTAGTGGCCCACAGGGGGACAAAGGGGAGCTGTTTTTT.

DNA of the CDR3: TGTGCTAGTGGTTTGGTACAGGGGGCTGGGGATTCACCCCTCCACTTT. Its translation is CASGLVQGAGDSPLHF. This chain links TRBV12-5 with TRBJ1-6; 9 nucleotides align to TRBD1. Germline CDR1 is LGHNT and CDR2 is FRNRAP. The CDR3 has 16 amino acids. Trimming at V came to 0 bases and at J to 8 bases, leaving 5 bases not matched to a gene.

This clone was detected only once. The chain joins TRBV27 to TRBJ1-2; 12 bases fit TRBD1. Germline values: CDR1 MNHEY, CDR2 SMNVEV (reference sequence). The CDR3 consists of 15 residues. The V segment lost 8 bases and the J segment 8 bases; nucleotides outside the gene matches: 12. The CDR3 nucleotides are TGTGCCAGCTCTAATCGGGACAGGGGGCTTGGGGGCTACACCTTC. Protein product: CASSNRDRGLGGYTF.

The rearrangement joins TRBV4-3 to TRBJ2-1, with 10 bases lining up with TRBD2. CDR1 is LGHNA and CDR2 is YSLEER in the germline V gene. V gave up 0 bases and J gave up 3 bases; unmatched junction bases: 8. CDR3 length: 18 amino acids. CDR3 bases: TGCGCCAGCAGCCAAGATGGGGCTAGCGGGGGCCTCTACAATGAGCAGTTCTTC. It specifies CASSQDGASGGLYNEQFF.

The rearrangement uses TRBV2 and TRBJ2-3; TRBD2 matches at 10 bases. Germline V lookup: CDR1 SNHLY, CDR2 FYNNEI. With 6 bases clipped from V and 6 bases from J, the junction kept 9 bases outside the gene matches. CDR3 size: 15 residues. The CDR3 DNA is TGTGCCAGCAGCCTGGGGCTAGCGGGGGTTGATACGCAGTATTTT. This translates into CASSLGLAGVDTQYF. The full variable domain, rest sourced from reference TRBV2 and TRBJ2-3, is EPEVTQTPSHQVTQMGQEVILRCVPISNHLYFYWYRQILGQKVEFLVSFYNNEISEKSEIFDDQFSVERPDGSNFTLKIRSTKLEDSAMYFCASSLGLAGVDTQYFGPGTRLTVL.

The V and J genes are TRBV11-1 and TRBJ1-1; 10 positions agree with TRBD1. With V trimmed by 5 bases and J by 10 bases, 7 bases remained unmatched. Germline lookup yields CDR1 SGHAT and CDR2 FQDESV (reference sequence). The CDR3 has 13 amino acids. CDR3 in amino acids: CASSPDRGNVAFF. Here the CDR3 DNA reads TGTGCCAGCAGCCCGGACAGGGGGAACGTAGCTTTCTTT.

The CDR3 DNA reads as TGTGCCAGCAGTCCCGAGGGGGGGGCGGGTGAAAAACTGTTTTTT. This sequence encodes CASSPEGGAGEKLFF. The chain combines TRBV28 with TRBJ1-4, with D possibly being TRBD1 (6 bases). CDR1 is MDHEN and CDR2 is SYDVKM in the germline V gene. The CDR3 consists of 15 residues. V was cut by 5 bases and J by 7 bases, with 17 bases left in between. Based on the CDR3 plus reference TRBV28 and TRBJ1-4, the full variable domain is DVKVTQSSRYLVKRTGEKVFLECVQDMDHENMFWYRQDPGLGLRLIYFSYDVKMKEKGDIPEGYSVSREKKERFSLILESASTNQTSMYLCASSPEGGAGEKLFFGSGTQLSVL.